The 2 T cell receptor beta chains below were found in one sample sequenced in a study of blood T cell repertoires in COVID-19. Data came from immunoSEQ multiplex PCR; TCRdb stores just in-frame clones and leaves some out. Seen here are 60,000 to 70,000 clones, over 75% observed once, and the top ten hold roughly 40%. Sequencing was performed on peripheral blood. These TCRs come from an older woman with COVID-19, enrolled during active disease.

CDR3 amino acids: CASSSGQEREPLHF. CDR3 sequence (DNA): TGCGCCAGCAGCTCGGGACAGGAACGGGAACCCCTCCACTTT. This chain uses TRBV5-1 with TRBJ1-6, with 8 bases aligning to TRBD1. Germline CDR1 is SGHRS and CDR2 is YFSETQ. The CDR3 has 14 amino acids. V lost 3 bases and J lost 12; bases outside the gene matches: 8.

The chain links TRBV28 to TRBJ2-7, with a weak D call TRBD1 (5 bases). This CDR3 comprises 12 residues. Trimming left V 6 bases short and J 5 bases short, with 11 bases between. Germline V gene lookup returns CDR1 MDHEN and CDR2 SYDVKM. CDR3 bases: TGTGCCAGCAGGGGTGACAGACACGAGCAGTACTTC. Translated, it gives CASRGDRHEQYF.